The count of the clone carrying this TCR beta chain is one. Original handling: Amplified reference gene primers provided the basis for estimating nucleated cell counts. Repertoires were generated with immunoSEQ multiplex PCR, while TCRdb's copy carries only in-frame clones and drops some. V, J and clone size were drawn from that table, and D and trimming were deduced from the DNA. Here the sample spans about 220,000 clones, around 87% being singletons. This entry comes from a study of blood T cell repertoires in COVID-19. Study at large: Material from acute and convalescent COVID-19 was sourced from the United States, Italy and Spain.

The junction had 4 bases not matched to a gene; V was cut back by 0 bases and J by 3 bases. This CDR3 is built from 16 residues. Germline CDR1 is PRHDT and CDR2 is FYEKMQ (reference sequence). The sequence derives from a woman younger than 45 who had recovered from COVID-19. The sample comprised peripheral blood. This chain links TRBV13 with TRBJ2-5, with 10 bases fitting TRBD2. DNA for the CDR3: TGTGCCAGCAGCTTAGGGTCTAGCGGGGGCGAAGAGACCCAGTACTTC. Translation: CASSLGSSGGEETQYF.